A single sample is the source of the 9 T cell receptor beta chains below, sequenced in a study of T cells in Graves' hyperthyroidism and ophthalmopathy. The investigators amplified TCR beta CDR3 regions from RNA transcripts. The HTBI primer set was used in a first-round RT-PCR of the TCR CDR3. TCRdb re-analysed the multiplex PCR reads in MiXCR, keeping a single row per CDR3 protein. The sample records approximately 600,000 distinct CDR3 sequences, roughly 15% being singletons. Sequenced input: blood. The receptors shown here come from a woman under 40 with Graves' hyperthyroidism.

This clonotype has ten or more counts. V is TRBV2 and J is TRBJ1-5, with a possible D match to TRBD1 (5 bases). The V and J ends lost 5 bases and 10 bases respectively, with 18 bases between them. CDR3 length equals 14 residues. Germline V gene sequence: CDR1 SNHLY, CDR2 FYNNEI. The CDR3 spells CASSTRGLDTPQHF. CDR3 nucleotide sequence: TGTGCCAGCAGTACTCGGGGACTGGATACTCCCCAGCATTTT.

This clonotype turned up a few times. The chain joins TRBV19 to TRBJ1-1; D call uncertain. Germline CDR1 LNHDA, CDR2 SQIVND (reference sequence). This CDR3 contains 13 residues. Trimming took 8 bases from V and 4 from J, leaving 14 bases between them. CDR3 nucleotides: TGTGCCAGTGACCTTGAGGGTAGCACTGAAGCTTTCTTT. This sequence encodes CASDLEGSTEAFF.

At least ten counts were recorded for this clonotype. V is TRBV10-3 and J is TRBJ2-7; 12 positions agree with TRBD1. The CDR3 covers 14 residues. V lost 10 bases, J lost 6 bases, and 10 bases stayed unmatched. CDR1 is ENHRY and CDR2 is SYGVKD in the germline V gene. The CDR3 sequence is CATQTGTGGVEQYF. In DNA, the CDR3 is TGTGCCACGCAGACCGGGACAGGGGGCGTCGAGCAGTACTTC.

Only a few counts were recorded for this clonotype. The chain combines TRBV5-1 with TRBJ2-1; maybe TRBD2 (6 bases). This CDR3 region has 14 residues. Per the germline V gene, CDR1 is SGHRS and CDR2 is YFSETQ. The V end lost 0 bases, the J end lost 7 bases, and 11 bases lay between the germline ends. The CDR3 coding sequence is TGCGCCAGCAGCTTGGCGGGGGTCCCGAATGAGCAGTTCTTC. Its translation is CASSLAGVPNEQFF.

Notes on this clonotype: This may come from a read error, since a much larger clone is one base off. For the CDR3, the DNA is TGTGCCAGCAGCCACCAGCTCTACAAGCAGTACTTC. Its protein product is CASSHQLYKQYF. The V and J genes are TRBV7-9 and TRBJ2-7, with D unresolved. The germline gives CDR1 SEHNR, CDR2 FQNEAQ (reference sequence). There are 12 residues in the CDR3.

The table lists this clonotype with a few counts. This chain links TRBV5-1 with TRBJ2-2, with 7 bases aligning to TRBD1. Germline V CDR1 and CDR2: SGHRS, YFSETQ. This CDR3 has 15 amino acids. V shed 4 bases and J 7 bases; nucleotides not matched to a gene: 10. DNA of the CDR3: TGCGCCAGCAGCACCTCAGACAGGGCAGACGGGGAGCTGTTTTTT. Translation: CASSTSDRADGELFF.

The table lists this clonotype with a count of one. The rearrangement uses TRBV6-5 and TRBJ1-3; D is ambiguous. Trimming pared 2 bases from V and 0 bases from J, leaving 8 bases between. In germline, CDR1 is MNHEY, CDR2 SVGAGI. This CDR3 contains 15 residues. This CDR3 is CASSYRRNSGNTIYF. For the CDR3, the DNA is TGTGCCAGCAGTTACCGGAGGAACTCTGGAAACACCATATATTTT.

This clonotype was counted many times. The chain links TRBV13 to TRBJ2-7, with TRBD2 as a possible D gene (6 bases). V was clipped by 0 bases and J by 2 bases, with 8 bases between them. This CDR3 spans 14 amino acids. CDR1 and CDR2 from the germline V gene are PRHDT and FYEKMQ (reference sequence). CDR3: CASSLGTRPYEQYF. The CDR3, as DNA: TGTGCCAGCAGCTTAGGGACTAGGCCCTACGAGCAGTACTTC. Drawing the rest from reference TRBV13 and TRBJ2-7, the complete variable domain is AAGVIQSPRHLIKEKRETATLKCYPIPRHDTVYWYQQGPGQDPQFLISFYEKMQSDKGSIPDRFSAQQFSDYHSELNMSSLELGDSALYFCASSLGTRPYEQYFGPGTRLTVT.

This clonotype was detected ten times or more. The CDR3 region is CASSLKGSYEQYF. CDR3 bases: TGTGCCAGCAGTTTAAAGGGATCCTACGAGCAGTACTTC. The chain employs TRBV27 and TRBJ2-7; D is unclear. V lost 2 bases, J lost 1 base, and 6 bases lay in between. Per germline, CDR1 MNHEY and CDR2 SMNVEV (reference sequence). The CDR3 spans 13 residues.